Listed here is a single TCR beta chain. What it binds is unknown. The data stem from a study of T-cell memory formation after mild COVID-19. Study-level background: TCR clusters largely stayed donor specific. Study-wide results and limits: Clones contracting over day 15 to 85 were CD4/CD8 balanced, with later expanders leaning CD4+. CD4+ contracting clones were mainly CM and EM; CD8+ ones, EMRA.

TCRdb independently ran MiXCR on the 5' RACE reads; one entry per CDR3 protein. The sample carries under 250,000 distinct CDR3 sequences, roughly 14% recorded once. The CDR3 consists of 14 residues. In germline, CDR1 is SGHRS, CDR2 YFSETQ. Trimming left V 4 bases short and J 5 bases short, with 14 bases between. The chain employs TRBV5-1 and TRBJ2-3; D perhaps matches TRBD1 (6 bases). The receptor was derived from an adult woman who had mild COVID-19 (a few samples of this study predate the infection). Cell type and time point are not known. Input material: PBMCs or a T cell subset sorted from them (not recorded which). The CDR3, as DNA: TGCGCCAGCAGCGGAGGACAGTCTTTAGATACGCAGTATTTT. This sequence encodes CASSGGQSLDTQYF.